The 30 T cell receptor beta chains presented below share a single source sample, sequenced in a study of PD-1 blockade in classical Hodgkin lymphoma. In every patient, relapse followed autologous stem cell transplantation, while exposure to brentuximab vedotin differed. TCRdb's copy holds only in-frame clones and misses some; the assay was immunoSEQ multiplex PCR. The sample consists of around 25,000 clones, around 64% of them appearing once. The source material was peripheral blood mononuclear cells (PBMCs), sampled before the second cycle of nivolumab. The receptors originated from a human donor with classical Hodgkin lymphoma.

This clone was observed a few times. CDR3 in amino acids: CASSVSPGTVVSNSPLHF. The CDR3 DNA reads TGTGCCAGCAGCGTAAGTCCGGGGACAGTAGTTTCCAATTCACCCCTCCACTTT. The gene calls are TRBV9 and TRBJ1-6, with 7 bases aligning to TRBD1. Germline loops: CDR1 SGDLS, CDR2 YYNGEE. The CDR3 is 18 amino acids. V lost 1 base and J lost 7; bases outside the gene matches: 14.

The chain joins TRBV25-1 to TRBJ2-5; D is possibly TRBD2 (7 bases). Per the germline V gene, CDR1 is MGHDK and CDR2 is SYGVNS. The CDR3 sequence is 15 residues long. Between the trimmed V and J ends, which lost 3 bases and 4 bases, there was a span of 15 bases. The CDR3 loop reads CASSDLDGGLETQYF. CDR3 coding DNA: TGTGCCAGCAGTGATCTGGACGGGGGGCTAGAGACCCAGTACTTC.

This clone was seen a handful of times. The chain couples TRBV10-2 to TRBJ2-7, with TRBD2 identical over 14 bases. Germline CDR1 and CDR2: WSHSY and SAAADI. The CDR3 is 16 amino acids. The J segment lost 5 bases and the V segment lost 6 bases, leaving 9 bases of the junction unmatched. CDR3 protein: CASSPIRLAGGDEQYF. CDR3 coding DNA: TGCGCCAGCAGCCCAATTAGACTAGCGGGAGGGGACGAGCAGTACTTC.

This clone is judged medium-sized. The gene calls are TRBV7-3 and TRBJ2-1, with 7 bases aligning to TRBD2. Looked up from germline, CDR1 is SGHTA and CDR2 is FQGTGA. V shed 5 bases, J shed 10 bases, and the junction held 8 bases outside the gene matches. The CDR3 spans 13 residues. CDR3 nucleotides: TGTGCCAGCAGCAACCTAGCGGAGGGGGAGCAGTTCTTC. Translation gives CASSNLAEGEQFF.

The chain links TRBV7-9 to TRBJ2-7, with unresolved D. V dropped 3 bases and J dropped 3 bases, with 3 bases sitting between them. The CDR3 runs to 11 residues. CDR1 SEHNR and CDR2 FQNEAQ come from the germline V gene (reference sequence). The CDR3, as DNA: TGTGCCAGCAGCTTCGACTACGAGCAGTACTTC. Its protein product is CASSFDYEQYF.

This clone has just a few counts. Other DNA sequences from this sample encode an identical CDR3 as well. J is TRBJ1-5 and V is TRBV7-9, with D possibly TRBD1 on 5 matching bases. This CDR3 is 14 amino acids long. The germline V and J ends were trimmed by 5 bases and 2 bases, with 10 bases remaining between them. The germline V gene encodes CDR1 SEHNR and CDR2 FQNEAQ (reference sequence). The CDR3 loop reads CASSRGDGNQPQHF. CDR3 DNA: TGTGCCAGCAGCCGGGGGGACGGCAATCAGCCCCAGCATTTT.

The chain is built from TRBV11-2 and TRBJ2-5; TRBD2 matches at 8 bases. CDR3 length: 15 residues. V lost 0 bases and J lost 5; bases outside the gene matches: 5. Looked up from germline, CDR1 is SGHAT and CDR2 is FQNNGV. Here the CDR3 reads CASSLDGTSTETQYF. The CDR3 nucleotides are TGTGCCAGCAGCTTAGACGGGACTAGTACGGAGACCCAGTACTTC.

The chain employs TRBV30 and TRBJ2-2, with unresolved D. This CDR3 has 13 amino acids. In germline, CDR1 is GTSNPN, CDR2 SVGIG (reference sequence). The ends were cut back, 0 bases at V and 5 bases at J, with 7 bases in the middle. CDR3 sequence (DNA): TGTGCCTGGAGTGTACTCGGTACCGGGGAGCTGTTTTTT. Encoded protein: CAWSVLGTGELFF.

The rearrangement links TRBV7-2 to TRBJ2-5; the match to TRBD1 covers 12 bases. Unmatched junction bases numbered 11, after V lost 5 bases and J lost 1 base. The CDR3 spans 18 residues. Germline V gives CDR1 SGHTA, CDR2 FQGNSA. This CDR3 reads CASSVRDRGRFSQETQYF. The CDR3, as DNA: TGTGCCAGCAGCGTCCGGGACAGGGGGCGTTTTTCCCAAGAGACCCAGTACTTC.

The chain recombines TRBV28 with TRBJ1-4; maybe TRBD1 (6 bases). Trimming pared 3 bases from V and 1 base from J, leaving 15 bases between. Germline V gene data show CDR1 as MDHEN and CDR2 as SYDVKM. The CDR3 extends over 17 amino acids. The DNA of the CDR3 is TGTGCCAGCAGTTTTTTACAGGGTCTCGGAACTAATGAAAAACTGTTTTTT. Translated, it gives CASSFLQGLGTNEKLFF.

The genes are TRBV21-1 and TRBJ2-2; whether TRBD2, the table's D call, matches the DNA was not checked. TRBV21-1 is reported as a pseudogene. The length of the CDR3 is 16 residues. CDR3 amino acids: CASSEPGLQNTGELFF. The CDR3 DNA reads TGTGCCAGCAGCGAACCGGGACTGCAGAACACCGGGGAGCTGTTTTTT.

V usage is TRBV4-2 and J usage is TRBJ2-7, with D uncertain. The V and J ends lost 0 bases and 3 bases respectively, with 6 bases between them. The germline gives CDR1 LGHNA, CDR2 YNFKEQ. This CDR3 contains 13 residues. DNA of the CDR3: TGTGCCAGCAGCCAAGACCTGAGCTACGAGCAGTACTTC. Encoded protein: CASSQDLSYEQYF.

This sequence joins TRBV30 and TRBJ1-1; weak D call: TRBD1 (6 bases). The germline V gene encodes CDR1 GTSNPN and CDR2 SVGIG (reference sequence). The CDR3 has 14 residues. Trimming stripped 0 bases from V and 3 bases from J, with 11 bases between. The CDR3 coding sequence is TGTGCCTGGAGTGTAGAGGGGGGTTACACTGAAGCTTTCTTT. Translation gives CAWSVEGGYTEAFF.

CDR3 nucleotide sequence: TGTGCCAGCTCGGCCCGGGAGCAGTACTTC. This codes for CASSAREQYF. J is TRBJ2-7 and V is TRBV5-6, with unresolved D. CDR1 SGHDT and CDR2 YYEEEE come from the germline V gene. This CDR3 region has 10 residues. The ends were cut back, 7 bases at V and 7 bases at J, with 9 bases in the middle.

This clone was found a few times. The chain has TRBV6-5 and TRBJ1-2; perhaps TRBD1 as D (5 bases). The V gene lost 6 bases and the J gene lost 5 bases, with 7 bases spanning the gap. The CDR3 is 11 residues long. Germline lookup yields CDR1 MNHEY and CDR2 SVGAGI. CDR3 residues: CASSQGYGYTF. CDR3 sequence (DNA): TGTGCCAGCAGCCAGGGTTATGGCTACACCTTC.

By sample fraction, this clone is medium-sized. The chain joins TRBV10-2 to TRBJ1-1, with TRBD1 matching 8 bases. V shed 2 bases and J 4 bases; nucleotides not matched to a gene: 6. This CDR3 comprises 15 residues. The germline gives CDR1 WSHSY, CDR2 SAAADI. The CDR3 nucleotides read TGCGCCAGCAGTGAGGCAGGGGGCGGTCGCACTGAAGCTTTCTTT. It specifies CASSEAGGGRTEAFF.

This clone came up many times. The chain carries TRBV5-1 and TRBJ1-2; TRBD1 matches at 10 bases. The germline V gene has CDR1 SGHRS and CDR2 YFSETQ. Germline trimming cut 7 bases from V and 3 bases from J; bases unmatched to any gene: 9. The CDR3 extends over 15 amino acids. The CDR3 region has the DNA TGCGCCAGCCAACCGGGACAGGGGCGTTACTATGGCTACACCTTC. The encoded protein is CASQPGQGRYYGYTF.

V and J are TRBV11-3 and TRBJ2-3; maybe TRBD2 (6 bases). Trimming pared 5 bases from V and 5 bases from J, leaving 23 bases between. The CDR3 runs to 17 residues. The V gene's germline CDR1 is SGHNT and CDR2 YENEEA. CDR3 nucleotides: TGTGCCAGCAGCCCCGTTTCTGGCCGGGGGATAGGAGATACGCAGTATTTT. Protein: CASSPVSGRGIGDTQYF. Complete variable domain (other parts from reference TRBV11-3 and TRBJ2-3): EAGVVQSPRYKIIEKKQPVAFWCNPISGHNTLYWYLQNLGQGPELLIRYENEEAVDDSQLPKDRFSAERLKGVDSTLKIQPAELGDSAVYLCASSPVSGRGIGDTQYFGPGTRLTVL.

This clone was counted a few times. The chain links TRBV28 to TRBJ2-7; 9 nucleotides agree with TRBD1. After removal of 3 bases from V and 3 bases from J, the junction contained 0 bases not matched to a gene. The CDR3 has 13 amino acids. Germline V gives CDR1 MDHEN, CDR2 SYDVKM. The CDR3 DNA follows: TGTGCCAGCAGTTTGACAGGGGGCTACGAGCAGTACTTC. Translation: CASSLTGGYEQYF.

The rearrangement links TRBV7-2 to TRBJ2-5; TRBD1 is a possible D gene (7 bases). V lost 2 bases, J lost 4 bases, and 11 bases lay in between. The germline CDR1 and CDR2 sequences are SGHTA and FQGNSA. The CDR3 totals 14 residues. CDR3 bases: TGTGCCAGCAGCTTATGGCAGGGGGGAGAGACCCAGTACTTC. It is translated as CASSLWQGGETQYF. Full variable domain (outside the CDR3, taken from reference TRBV7-2 and TRBJ2-5): GAGVSQSPSNKVTEKGKDVELRCDPISGHTALYWYRQSLGQGLEFLIYFQGNSAPDKSGLPSDRFSAERTGGSVSTLTIQRTQQEDSAVYLCASSLWQGGETQYFGPGTRLLVL.

The V call is TRBV7-2, the J call TRBJ1-1, with D possibly matching TRBD1 (5 bases). The CDR3 is made up of 16 amino acids. The ends were cut back, 1 base at V and 1 base at J, with 13 bases in the middle. Germline CDR1 and CDR2: SGHTA and FQGNSA. CDR3: CASSLEGAGRNTEAFF. The CDR3 DNA reads TGTGCCAGCAGCTTAGAAGGGGCAGGGAGGAACACTGAAGCTTTCTTT.

The V gene is TRBV10-3, the J gene TRBJ1-2; perhaps TRBD1 as D (5 bases). V was cut by 9 bases and J by 8 bases, with 19 bases left in between. Germline V lookup: CDR1 ENHRY, CDR2 SYGVKD. This CDR3 is 13 amino acids long. The DNA for the CDR3 is TGTGCCATAGACAGTGGCGAAGTGGTAGGCTACACCTTC. It yields the protein CAIDSGEVVGYTF.

The chain couples TRBV7-8 to TRBJ1-1, with 8 bases aligning to TRBD1. Germline CDR1 and CDR2: SGHVS and FQNEAQ. The CDR3 consists of 15 residues. The ends lost 5 bases at V and 1 base at J; junction bases unmatched: 6. CDR3 nucleotides: TGTGCCAGCAGCCATTGGACAGGGCGGAACACTGAAGCTTTCTTT. Its protein product is CASSHWTGRNTEAFF.

This clone counts as medium-sized. The chain carries TRBV28 and TRBJ2-1, with 12 bases fitting TRBD2. The germline V gene has CDR1 MDHEN and CDR2 SYDVKM. Germline trimming cut 7 bases from V and 0 bases from J; bases unmatched to any gene: 16. This CDR3 is built from 20 residues. CDR3 DNA sequence: TGTGCCAGCATCTCCCCCCTCGGGCTAGCGGGGGGGAGCTCCTACAATGAGCAGTTCTTC. As protein: CASISPLGLAGGSSYNEQFF.

The chain couples TRBV28 to TRBJ2-6; 10 nucleotides line up with TRBD1. V shed 3 bases and J 2 bases; nucleotides not matched to a gene: 10. The CDR3 covers 19 residues. Germline values: CDR1 MDHEN, CDR2 SYDVKM. CDR3 sequence: CASSFLDRGPSTGANVLTF. Written as DNA, the CDR3 is TGTGCCAGCAGTTTTCTTGACAGGGGGCCCTCTACTGGGGCCAACGTCCTGACTTTC.

This clone was seen a handful of times. The chain joins TRBV5-6 to TRBJ1-5, with D possibly being TRBD1 (5 bases). Germline values: CDR1 SGHDT, CDR2 YYEEEE. The CDR3 has 15 residues. V was shortened by 4 bases and J by 1 base, with 12 bases between the two germline ends. The CDR3 DNA sequence: TGTGCCAGCAGCCGGGGCGGGGGGAGCAATCAGCCCCAGCATTTT. Translated, it gives CASSRGGGSNQPQHF.

This chain joins TRBV7-2 and TRBJ2-3, with D perhaps assigned TRBD1 or TRBD2 (6 bases each). V was pared by 5 bases and J by 6 bases, with 15 bases between. Germline V CDR1 and CDR2: SGHTA, FQGNSA. This CDR3 is built from 14 residues. DNA of the CDR3: TGTGCCAGCAGCCTAGGGGGGAGTAAGGATACGCAGTATTTT. This translates into CASSLGGSKDTQYF.

By share of the sample, this clone is medium-sized (0.01 to 0.1%). This chain links TRBV27 with TRBJ1-4; 9 bases are shared with TRBD1. Looked up from germline, CDR1 is MNHEY and CDR2 is SMNVEV (reference sequence). The CDR3 runs to 13 residues. V shed 6 bases, J shed 6 bases, and the junction held 2 bases outside the gene matches. The CDR3 protein is CASSTGGDEKLFF. DNA of the CDR3: TGTGCCAGCAGCACAGGGGGCGATGAAAAACTGTTTTTT.

V gene TRBV10-3 combines with J gene TRBJ2-5; the match to TRBD2 covers 10 bases. Trimming at V came to 5 bases and at J to 2 bases, leaving 2 bases not matched to a gene. The germline CDR1 and CDR2 sequences are ENHRY and SYGVKD. The CDR3 covers 14 residues. CDR3 amino acids: CAISRTSGQETQYF. In DNA, the CDR3 is TGTGCCATCAGTCGGACTAGCGGACAAGAGACCCAGTACTTC.

The table lists this clone with a count of one. The same CDR3 arises from other DNA sequences in this sample as well. This rearrangement joins TRBV18 to TRBJ1-1, with D unresolved. The ends were cut back, 1 base at V and 1 base at J, with 7 bases in the middle. From germline, CDR1 is KGHSH and CDR2 LQKENI. The CDR3 spans 14 residues. The CDR3: CASSPLGGNTEAFF. For the CDR3, the DNA is TGTGCCAGCTCACCACTGGGAGGGAACACTGAAGCTTTCTTT. The variable domain in full, completed from reference TRBV18 and TRBJ1-1, reads NAGVMQNPRHLVRRRGQEARLRCSPMKGHSHVYWYRQLPEEGLKFMVYLQKENIIDESGMPKERFSAEFPKEGPSILRIQQVVRGDSAAYFCASSPLGGNTEAFFGQGTRLTVV.